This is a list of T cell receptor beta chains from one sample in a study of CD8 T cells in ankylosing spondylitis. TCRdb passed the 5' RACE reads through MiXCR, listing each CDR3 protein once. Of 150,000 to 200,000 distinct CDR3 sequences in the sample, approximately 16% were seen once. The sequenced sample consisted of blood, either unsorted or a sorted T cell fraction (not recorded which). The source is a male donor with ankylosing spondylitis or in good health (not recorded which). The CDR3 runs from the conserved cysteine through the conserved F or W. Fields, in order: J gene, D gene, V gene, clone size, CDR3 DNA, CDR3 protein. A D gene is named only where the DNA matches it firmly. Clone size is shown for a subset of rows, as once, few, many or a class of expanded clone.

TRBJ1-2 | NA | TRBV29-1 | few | TGCAGCGTTGGGCCAGGGGTTCAAGGCTACACCTTC | CSVGPGVQGYTF
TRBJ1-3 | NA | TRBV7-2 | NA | TGTGCCAGCAGCTTACCCTTCTCTGGAAACACCATATATTTT | CASSLPFSGNTIYF
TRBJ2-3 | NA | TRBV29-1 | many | TGCAGCGTTGATTTTGGCTTGGCGGATACGCAGTATTTT | CSVDFGLADTQYF
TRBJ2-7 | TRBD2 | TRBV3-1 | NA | TGTGCCAGCAGCCAAGGGCGGACTAGCTCTTTCGGGGCCTACGAGCAGTACTTC | CASSQGRTSSFGAYEQYF
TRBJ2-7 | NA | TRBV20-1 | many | TGCAGTGCCTACGGGGATGGGAGTGACGACGAGCAGTACTTC | CSAYGDGSDDEQYF
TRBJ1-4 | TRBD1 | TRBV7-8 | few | TGTGCCAGCAGCTTGATCCGGGACAGGGAGGTTGAGGAAAAACTGTTTTTT | CASSLIRDREVEEKLFF
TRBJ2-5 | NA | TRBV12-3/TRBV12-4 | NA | TGTGCCAGCAGCCGCGGGGTGGACCAAGAGACCCAGTACTTC | CASSRGVDQETQYF
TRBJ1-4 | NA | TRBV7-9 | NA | TGTGCCAGCAGCGGAGACAGAAGGGATGAAAAACTGTTTTTT | CASSGDRRDEKLFF
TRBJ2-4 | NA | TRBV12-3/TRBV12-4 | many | TGTGCCAGCAGTGCGAGTGGCAAAAACATTCAGTACTTC | CASSASGKNIQYF
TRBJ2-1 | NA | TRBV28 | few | TGTGCCAGCAGTTTATCGGCTGGTCACGGGCAGTTCTTC | CASSLSAGHGQFF
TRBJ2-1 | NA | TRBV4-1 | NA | TGCGCCAGCAGCCTCCTTCGGGGTGAGCAGTTCTTC | CASSLLRGEQFF
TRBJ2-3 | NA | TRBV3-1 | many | TGTGCCAGCAGCCAAGATTGGGCTACCACAGATACGCAGTATTTT | CASSQDWATTDTQYF
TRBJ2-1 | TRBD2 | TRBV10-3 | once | TGTGCCATCAGATGGACTAGCGGGATAGCAGGCAATGAGCAGTTCTTC | CAIRWTSGIAGNEQFF
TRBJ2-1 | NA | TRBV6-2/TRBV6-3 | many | TGTGCCAGCAGTTACTATCCAGGCCGGGATGAGCAGTTCTTC | CASSYYPGRDEQFF